A selection of T cell receptor beta chains follows, all from one sample in a study of shared clonotypes between healthy human individuals. The repertoire was sequenced with immunoSEQ multiplex PCR; TCRdb's copy has only in-frame clones and lacks some. The table lists roughly 2,300,000 clones, just under 95% of them singletons. Material for sequencing was naive CD4+ T cells from PBMCs. These receptors all stem from a man between 18 and 35 years old in good health. Some clones in this sample may be carry-over from other donors' samples. The CDR3 runs from the conserved cysteine through the conserved F or W. The D gene is left open where the match is weak. Some rows have no size entry. The others give once, few or many, or a class for an expanded clone.

j_gene,abundance,v_gene,d_gene,CDR3aa,CDR3nt
TRBJ2-2,once,TRBV6-5,TRBD1,CASRSRGTGELFF,TGTGCCAGCAGGTCCAGGGGGACCGGGGAGCTGTTTTTT
TRBJ1-2,.,TRBV5-8,.,CASSLGTLTDGYTF,TGTGCCAGCAGCTTAGGGACACTAACCGATGGCTACACCTTC
TRBJ1-2,.,TRBV19,TRBD1,CASSSGQDYGYTF,TGTGCCAGTAGTTCTGGACAGGACTATGGCTACACCTTC
TRBJ2-1,.,TRBV5-1,.,CASSLLISTYNEQFF,TGCGCCAGCAGCTTGTTGATCTCCACCTACAATGAGCAGTTCTTC
TRBJ2-2,once,TRBV6-1,.,CASSEPGDNTGELFF,TGTGCCAGCAGTGAACCGGGGGACAACACCGGGGAGCTGTTTTTT
TRBJ1-2,.,TRBV28,TRBD1,CASSITGGAQGYTF,TGTGCCAGCAGTATCACAGGGGGCGCACAGGGCTACACCTTC
TRBJ2-7,.,TRBV27,.,CASSSPRLSSYEQYF,TGTGCCAGCAGTTCCCCCAGGCTTAGCTCCTACGAGCAGTACTTC
TRBJ2-3,once,TRBV5-4,.,CASSLAVSSPPSTDTQYF,TGTGCCAGCAGCTTGGCCGTCTCTAGCCCGCCGAGCACAGATACGCAGTATTTT
TRBJ1-4,.,TRBV9,.,CASSEMGVGEKLFF,TGTGCCAGCAGCGAGATGGGGGTCGGGGAAAAACTGTTTTTT
TRBJ2-1,once,TRBV28,.,CASASQEQFF,TGTGCCAGCGCCTCTCAAGAGCAGTTCTTC
TRBJ2-3,.,TRBV6-5,.,CASSYSSAFSTDTQYF,TGTGCCAGCAGTTACTCATCGGCGTTTAGTACAGATACGCAGTATTTT
TRBJ2-1,.,TRBV11-2,.,CASSPQGSPYNEQFF,TGTGCCAGCAGCCCCCAGGGGTCCCCCTACAATGAGCAGTTCTTC
TRBJ1-3,.,TRBV6-1,.,CASSGGHSGNTIYF,TGTGCCAGCAGTGGGGGGCACTCTGGAAACACCATATATTTT
TRBJ1-6,.,TRBV28,.,CASSTGATPLQLHF,TGTGCCAGCAGCACGGGGGCGACGCCTCTTCAACTCCACTTT
TRBJ1-1,once,TRBV14,.,CASSQARSRAFF,TGTGCCAGCAGCCAAGCCAGGAGCCGGGCTTTCTTT
TRBJ2-7,.,TRBV5-4,.,CASSSGVAYEQYF,TGTGCCAGCAGCTCGGGAGTTGCCTACGAGCAGTACTTC
TRBJ2-7,.,TRBV11-2,.,CASSWGVPPYEQYF,TGTGCCAGCAGCTGGGGGGTGCCTCCCTACGAGCAGTACTTC
TRBJ2-5,.,TRBV27,.,CASSLLGNAQETQYF,TGTGCCAGCAGTTTACTGGGGAATGCGCAAGAGACCCAGTACTTC
TRBJ2-2,.,TRBV28,.,CASSIGDPGAGELFF,TGTGCCAGCAGCATAGGGGACCCCGGGGCCGGGGAGCTGTTTTTT
TRBJ2-2,.,TRBV5-1,TRBD2,CASAQGTSGRPGTGELFF,TGCGCCAGCGCGCAAGGGACTAGCGGGAGGCCGGGCACCGGGGAGCTGTTTTTT
TRBJ1-5,.,TRBV6-1,.,CASSDKLPQHF,TGTGCCAGCAGCGATAAGCTGCCCCAGCATTTT
TRBJ1-1,.,TRBV5-1,.,CASSLGSGVNTEAFF,TGCGCCAGCAGCTTGGGGTCAGGGGTAAACACTGAAGCTTTCTTT
TRBJ2-3,.,TRBV28,TRBD2,CASTLAGAAADTQYF,TGTGCCAGCACATTAGCGGGAGCCGCGGCAGATACGCAGTATTTT
TRBJ2-4,once,TRBV7-9,.,CASSPPSAVNIQYF,TGTGCCAGCAGCCCTCCTTCGGCGGTAAACATTCAGTACTTC
TRBJ2-1,.,TRBV7-9,TRBD2,CASSPRGGTRVNEQFF,TGTGCCAGCAGCCCCCGAGGGGGGACTAGGGTCAATGAGCAGTTCTTC
TRBJ1-3,once,TRBV7-2,TRBD1,CASSTSGTGTGNTIYF,TGTGCCAGCAGCACATCCGGGACAGGGACTGGAAACACCATATATTTT
TRBJ2-3,.,TRBV11-3,TRBD1,CASSSQQGNTQYF,TGTGCCAGCAGCTCCCAACAGGGGAATACGCAGTATTTT
TRBJ2-2,.,TRBV2,.,CASTYGNKETGELFF,TGTGCCAGCACTTACGGGAATAAGGAAACCGGGGAGCTGTTTTTT
TRBJ1-3,.,TRBV28,.,CASSLLGPGNTIYF,TGTGCCAGCAGTTTATTGGGACCCGGAAACACCATATATTTT
TRBJ1-2,.,TRBV28,.,CASSFPPGQGRRNYGYTF,TGTGCCAGCAGTTTTCCCCCCGGGCAGGGGCGACGTAACTATGGCTACACCTTC
TRBJ2-7,.,TRBV18,.,CASSPDRLSEQYF,TGTGCCAGCTCACCAGACAGGTTAAGCGAGCAGTACTTC
TRBJ2-6,.,TRBV7-9,TRBD2,CASGRAAGGSDPGANVLTF,TGTGCCAGCGGTAGAGCGGCGGGAGGGTCTGACCCTGGGGCCAACGTCCTGACTTTC
TRBJ1-2,.,TRBV23-1,.,CARASQGDGGYTF,TGCGCCAGAGCATCACAGGGCGATGGTGGCTACACCTTC
TRBJ2-3,.,TRBV5-4,.,CASSLGSGADTQYF,TGTGCCAGCAGCCTCGGGTCGGGTGCGGATACGCAGTATTTT
TRBJ1-2,.,TRBV6-5,.,CASTRPGGGYTF,TGTGCCAGCACTCGGCCGGGGGGGGGCTACACCTTC
TRBJ2-3,.,TRBV18,TRBD2,CASSPLVAGEDTQYF,TGTGCCAGCTCACCACTAGTAGCGGGAGAAGATACGCAGTATTTT
TRBJ2-7,.,TRBV6-5,.,CASSYLAGNRYEQYF,TGTGCCAGCAGTTACCTGGCAGGGAACCGCTACGAGCAGTACTTC
TRBJ1-3,.,TRBV5-1,.,CASSPVSGVDTIYF,TGCGCCAGCAGCCCAGTTTCCGGGGTCGACACCATATATTTT